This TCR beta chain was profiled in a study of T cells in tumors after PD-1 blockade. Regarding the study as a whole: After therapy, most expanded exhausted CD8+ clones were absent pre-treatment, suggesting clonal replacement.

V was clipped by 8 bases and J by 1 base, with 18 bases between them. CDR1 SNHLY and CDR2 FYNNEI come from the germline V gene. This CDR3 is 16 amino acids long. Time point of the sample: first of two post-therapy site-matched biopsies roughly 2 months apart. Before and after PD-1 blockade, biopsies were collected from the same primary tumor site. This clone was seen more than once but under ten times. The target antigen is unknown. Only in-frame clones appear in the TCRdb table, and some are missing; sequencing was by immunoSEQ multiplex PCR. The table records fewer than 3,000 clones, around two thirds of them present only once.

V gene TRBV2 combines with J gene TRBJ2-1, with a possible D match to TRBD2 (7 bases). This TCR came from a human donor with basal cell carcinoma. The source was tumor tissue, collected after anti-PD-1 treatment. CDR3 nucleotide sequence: TGTGCCAGCTCCGGACGGGGGGCCCTTTCCTACAATGAGCAGTTCTTC. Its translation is CASSGRGALSYNEQFF.